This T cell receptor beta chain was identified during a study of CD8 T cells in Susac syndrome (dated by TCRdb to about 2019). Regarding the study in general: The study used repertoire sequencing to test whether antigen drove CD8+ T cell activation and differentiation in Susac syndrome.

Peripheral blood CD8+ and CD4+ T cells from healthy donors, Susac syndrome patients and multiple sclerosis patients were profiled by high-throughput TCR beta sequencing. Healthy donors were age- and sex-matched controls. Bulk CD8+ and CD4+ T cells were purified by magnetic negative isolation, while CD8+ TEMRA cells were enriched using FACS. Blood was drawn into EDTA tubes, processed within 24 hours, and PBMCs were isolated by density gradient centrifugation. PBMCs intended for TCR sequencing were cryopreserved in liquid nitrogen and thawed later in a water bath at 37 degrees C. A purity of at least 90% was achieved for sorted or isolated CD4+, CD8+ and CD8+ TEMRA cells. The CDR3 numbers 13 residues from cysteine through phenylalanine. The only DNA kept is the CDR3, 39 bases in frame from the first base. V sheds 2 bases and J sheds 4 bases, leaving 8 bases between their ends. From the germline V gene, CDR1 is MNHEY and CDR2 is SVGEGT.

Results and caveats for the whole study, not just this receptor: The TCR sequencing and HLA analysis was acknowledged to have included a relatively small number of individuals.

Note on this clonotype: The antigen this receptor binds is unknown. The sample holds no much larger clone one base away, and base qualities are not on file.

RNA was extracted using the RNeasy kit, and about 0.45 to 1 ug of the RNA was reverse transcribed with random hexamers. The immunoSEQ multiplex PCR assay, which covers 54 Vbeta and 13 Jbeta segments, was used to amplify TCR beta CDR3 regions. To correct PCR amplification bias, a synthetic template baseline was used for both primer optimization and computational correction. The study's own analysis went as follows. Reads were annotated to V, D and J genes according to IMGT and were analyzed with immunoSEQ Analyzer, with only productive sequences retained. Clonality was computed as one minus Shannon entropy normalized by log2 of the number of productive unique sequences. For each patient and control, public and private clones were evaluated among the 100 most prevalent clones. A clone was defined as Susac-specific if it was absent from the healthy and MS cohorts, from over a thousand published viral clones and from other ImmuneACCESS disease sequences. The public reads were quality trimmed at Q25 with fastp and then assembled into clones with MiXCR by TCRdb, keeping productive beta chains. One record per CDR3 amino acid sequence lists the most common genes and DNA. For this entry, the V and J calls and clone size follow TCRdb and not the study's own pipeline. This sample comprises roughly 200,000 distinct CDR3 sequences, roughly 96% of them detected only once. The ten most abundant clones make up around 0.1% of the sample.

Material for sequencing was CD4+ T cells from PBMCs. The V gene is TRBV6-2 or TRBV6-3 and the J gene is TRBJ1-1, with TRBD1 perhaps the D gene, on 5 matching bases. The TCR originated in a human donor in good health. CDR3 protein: CASSYRGVTEAFF. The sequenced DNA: TGTGCCAGCAGTTACAGGGGTGTCACTGAAGCTTTCTTT.